This T cell receptor (beta chain) was identified during a study of monozygotic twins with inflammatory bowel disease. Total RNA from whole blood was isolated with no T cell sorting. Generation of cDNA took place in eight separate reactions per sample. TCRdb reprocessed the 5' RACE reads and keeps a single row for each CDR3 protein, giving no DNA. This sample contains some 150,000 distinct CDR3 sequences. CDR3 size: 17 residues. Germline CDR1 SGHRS, CDR2 YFSETQ. The gene calls are TRBV5-1 and TRBJ2-5; TCRdb picks TRBD2, but there is no DNA to check that call. The specimen sequenced was blood. This receptor was obtained from a human donor with ulcerative colitis or Crohn's disease, or a healthy co-twin of an affected twin (not recorded which). The CDR3 protein is CASSTGLGGLGLETQYF.